This T cell receptor beta chain was recovered during a study of identical twins. With 0 bases removed from V and 6 bases from J, the gap between germline ends came to 8 bases. This CDR3 comprises 14 residues. TCRdb recomputed calls from the 5' RACE reads with MiXCR, one row per CDR3 protein. This table holds over 600,000 distinct CDR3 sequences, 20% to 25% found once. These same data were also listed under a study on T cells expressing NK-cell markers.

The sequencing sample was made of PBMCs. The J gene is TRBJ2-2, the V gene TRBV12-3 or TRBV12-4, with D hard to call. This TCR was recovered from a young woman in good health. CDR3 nucleotides: TGTGCCAGCAGTTTAGCCAGCTCGTCCGGGGAGCTGTTTTTT. It codes for CASSLASSSGELFF.